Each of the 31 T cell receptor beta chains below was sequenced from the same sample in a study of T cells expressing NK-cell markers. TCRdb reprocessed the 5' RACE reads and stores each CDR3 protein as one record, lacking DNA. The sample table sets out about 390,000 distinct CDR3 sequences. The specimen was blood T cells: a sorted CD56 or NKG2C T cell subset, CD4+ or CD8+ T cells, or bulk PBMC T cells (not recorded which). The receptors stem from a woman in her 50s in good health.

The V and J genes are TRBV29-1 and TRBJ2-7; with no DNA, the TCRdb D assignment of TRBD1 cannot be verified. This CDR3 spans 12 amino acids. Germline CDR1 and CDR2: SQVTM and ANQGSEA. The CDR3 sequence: CSVDPTGDEQYF.

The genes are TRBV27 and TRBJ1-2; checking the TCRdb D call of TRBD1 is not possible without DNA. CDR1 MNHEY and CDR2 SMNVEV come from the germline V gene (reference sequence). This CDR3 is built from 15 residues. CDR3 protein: CASSITGRNAYGYTF.

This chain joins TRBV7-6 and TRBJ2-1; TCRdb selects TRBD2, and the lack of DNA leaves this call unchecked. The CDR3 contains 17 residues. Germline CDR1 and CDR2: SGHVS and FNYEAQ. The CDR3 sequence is CASSLAVFGEGMDEQFF.

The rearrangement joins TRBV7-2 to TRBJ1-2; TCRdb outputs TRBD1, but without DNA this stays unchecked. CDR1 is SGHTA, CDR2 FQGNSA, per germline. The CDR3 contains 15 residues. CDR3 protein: CASSLRGQDVLGYTF.

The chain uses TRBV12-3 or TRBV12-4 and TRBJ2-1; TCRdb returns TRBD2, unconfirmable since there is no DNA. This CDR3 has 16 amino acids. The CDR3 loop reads CASSRTSGNSYNEQFF.

The CDR3 region is CASSQDGTGKYTGELFF. The rearrangement links TRBV14 to TRBJ2-2; the D gene TCRdb calls, TRBD1, cannot be checked with no DNA. Germline V gene sequence: CDR1 SGHDN, CDR2 FVKESK. This CDR3 has 17 residues.

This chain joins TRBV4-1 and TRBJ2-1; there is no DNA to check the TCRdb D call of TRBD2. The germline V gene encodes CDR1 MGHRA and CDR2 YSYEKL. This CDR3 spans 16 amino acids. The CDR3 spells CASSHRLAGTRDEQFF.

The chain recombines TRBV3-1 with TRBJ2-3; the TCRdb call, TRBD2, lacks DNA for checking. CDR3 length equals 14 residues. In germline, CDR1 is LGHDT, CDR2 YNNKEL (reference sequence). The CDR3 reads CASTGLAGGHTQYF.

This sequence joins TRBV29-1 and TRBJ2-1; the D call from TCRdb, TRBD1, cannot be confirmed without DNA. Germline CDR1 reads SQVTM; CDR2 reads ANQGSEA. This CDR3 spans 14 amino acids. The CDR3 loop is CSVGGSDPGNEQFF.

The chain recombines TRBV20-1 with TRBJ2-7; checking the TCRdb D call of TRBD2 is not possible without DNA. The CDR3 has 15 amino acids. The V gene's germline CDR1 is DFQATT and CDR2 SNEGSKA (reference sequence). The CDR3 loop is CSARGRGPELYEQYF.

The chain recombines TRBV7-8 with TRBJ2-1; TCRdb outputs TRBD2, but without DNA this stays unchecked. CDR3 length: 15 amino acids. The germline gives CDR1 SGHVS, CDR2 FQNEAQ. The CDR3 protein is CASRRGREGYNEQFF.

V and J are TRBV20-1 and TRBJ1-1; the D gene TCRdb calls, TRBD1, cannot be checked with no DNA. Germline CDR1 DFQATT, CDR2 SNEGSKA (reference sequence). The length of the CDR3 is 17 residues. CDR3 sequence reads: CSARGSLMGQGGTEAFF.

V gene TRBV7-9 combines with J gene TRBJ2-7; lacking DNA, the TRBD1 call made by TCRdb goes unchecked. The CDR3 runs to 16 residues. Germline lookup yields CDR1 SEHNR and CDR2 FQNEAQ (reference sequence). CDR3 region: CASSSDSQGVSYEQYF. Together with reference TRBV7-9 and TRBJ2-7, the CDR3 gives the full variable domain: DTGVSQNPRHKITKRGQNVTFRCDPISEHNRLYWYRQTLGQGPEFLTYFQNEAQLEKSRLLSDRFSAERPKGSFSTLEIQRTEQGDSAMYLCASSSDSQGVSYEQYFGPGTRLTVT.

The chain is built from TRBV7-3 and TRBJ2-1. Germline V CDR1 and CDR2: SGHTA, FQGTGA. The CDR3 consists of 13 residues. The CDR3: CASSLTAVNEQFF.

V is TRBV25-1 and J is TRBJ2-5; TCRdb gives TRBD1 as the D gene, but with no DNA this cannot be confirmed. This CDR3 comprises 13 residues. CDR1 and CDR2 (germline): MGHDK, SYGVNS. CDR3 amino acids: CASKQGFLETQYF.

Here the CDR3 reads CASSLEIGYTEAFF. This chain uses TRBV5-1 with TRBJ1-1. CDR3 length: 14 residues. CDR1 is SGHRS and CDR2 is YFSETQ in the germline V gene.

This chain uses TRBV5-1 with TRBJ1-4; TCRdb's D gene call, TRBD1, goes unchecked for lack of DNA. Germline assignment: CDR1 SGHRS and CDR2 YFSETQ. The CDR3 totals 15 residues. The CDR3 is CASSSRPGHGEKLFF.

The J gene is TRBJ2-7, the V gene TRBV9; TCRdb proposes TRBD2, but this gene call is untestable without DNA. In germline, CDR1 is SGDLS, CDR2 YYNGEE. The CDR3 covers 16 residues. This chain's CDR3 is CASSAGTSGFSYEQYF. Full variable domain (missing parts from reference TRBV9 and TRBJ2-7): DSGVTQTPKHLITATGQRVTLRCSPRSGDLSVYWYQQSLDQGLQFLIQYYNGEERAKGNILERFSAQQFPDLHSELNLSSLELGDSALYFCASSAGTSGFSYEQYFGPGTRLTVT.

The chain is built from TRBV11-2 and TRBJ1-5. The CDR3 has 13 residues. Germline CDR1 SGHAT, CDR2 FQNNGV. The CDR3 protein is CASSLHRSQPQHF.

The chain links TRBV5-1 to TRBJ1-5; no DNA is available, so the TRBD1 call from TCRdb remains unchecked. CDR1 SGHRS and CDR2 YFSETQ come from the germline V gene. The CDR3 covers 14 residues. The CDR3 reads CASSPQGGGQPQHF.

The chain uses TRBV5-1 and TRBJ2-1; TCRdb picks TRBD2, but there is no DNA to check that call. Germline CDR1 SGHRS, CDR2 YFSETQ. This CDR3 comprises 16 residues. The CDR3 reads CASSLLLAGTSNEQFF.

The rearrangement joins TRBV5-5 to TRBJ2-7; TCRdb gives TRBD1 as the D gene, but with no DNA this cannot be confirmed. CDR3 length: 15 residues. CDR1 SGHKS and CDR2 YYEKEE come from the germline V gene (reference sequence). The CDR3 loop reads CASSYVGGLDYEQYF.

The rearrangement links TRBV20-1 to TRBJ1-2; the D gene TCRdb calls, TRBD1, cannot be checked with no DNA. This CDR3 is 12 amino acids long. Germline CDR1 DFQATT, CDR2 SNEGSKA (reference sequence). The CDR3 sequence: CSVQQGADGYTF.

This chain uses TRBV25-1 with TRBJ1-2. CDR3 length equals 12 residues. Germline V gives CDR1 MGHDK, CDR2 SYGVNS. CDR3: CASSGGNLGYTF.

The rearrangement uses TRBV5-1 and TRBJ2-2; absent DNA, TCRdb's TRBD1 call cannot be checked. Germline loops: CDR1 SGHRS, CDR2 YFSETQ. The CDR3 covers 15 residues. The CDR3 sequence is CASWGDSLGTGELFF.

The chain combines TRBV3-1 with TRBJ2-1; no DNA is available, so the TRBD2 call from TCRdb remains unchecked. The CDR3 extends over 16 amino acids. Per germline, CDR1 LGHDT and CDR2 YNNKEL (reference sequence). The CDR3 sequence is CASSPGLAGNGAKQFF.

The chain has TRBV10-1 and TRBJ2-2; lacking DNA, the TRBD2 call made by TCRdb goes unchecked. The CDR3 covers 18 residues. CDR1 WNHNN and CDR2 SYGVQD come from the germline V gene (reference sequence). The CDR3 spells CASSESVGSGPNTGELFF.

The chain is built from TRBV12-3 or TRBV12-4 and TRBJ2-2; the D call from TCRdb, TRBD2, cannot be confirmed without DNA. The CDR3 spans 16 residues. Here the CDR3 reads CASSRGTRTNTGELFF.

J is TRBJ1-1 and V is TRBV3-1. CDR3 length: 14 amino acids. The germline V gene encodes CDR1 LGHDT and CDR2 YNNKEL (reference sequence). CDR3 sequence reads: CASSQKDMNTEAFF.

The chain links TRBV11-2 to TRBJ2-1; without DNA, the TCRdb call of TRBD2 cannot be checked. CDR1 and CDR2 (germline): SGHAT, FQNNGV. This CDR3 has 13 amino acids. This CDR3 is CASRSSQRFEQFF. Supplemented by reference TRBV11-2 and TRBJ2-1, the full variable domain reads EAGVAQSPRYKIIEKRQSVAFWCNPISGHATLYWYQQILGQGPKLLIQFQNNGVVDDSQLPKDRFSAERLKGVDSTLKIQPAKLEDSAVYLCASRSSQRFEQFFGPGTRLTVL.

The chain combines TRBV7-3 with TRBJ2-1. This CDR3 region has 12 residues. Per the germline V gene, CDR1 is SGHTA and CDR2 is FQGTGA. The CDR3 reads CASSSLEDEQFF.